Sequencing of this T cell receptor beta chain was carried out in a study of CD8+ T cells in alopecia areata. This clone has only a few counts. Its target is not known. Gene and germline names: mouse. The CDR3 extends 4 residues past the end of the read, so its final part is completed from the germline J gene. General study results and limits: For lesional scalp, especially alopecia totalis/universalis, clonality was higher than in normal scalp.

Trimming took 1 base from V and 4 from J, leaving 14 bases between them. The V gene's germline CDR1 is NNHDY and CDR2 SYVADS. This CDR3 has 15 amino acids. The sorting of pooled cutaneous lymph node cells relied on CD4, CD8alpha, NKG2D, NKG2ACE and other markers. Reverse transcribed after extraction, RNA yielded cDNA as the sequencing template. Sequenced by immunoSEQ multiplex PCR; TCRdb stores in-frame clones only, minus some. The record shows roughly 260,000 clones for this sample, with no singletons present. Source material: CD4+ T cells sorted from a lymph node. The chain joins TRBV13-3 to TRBJ1-2, with D perhaps matching TRBD1 (5 bases). This clonotype originated in a C3H/HeJ mouse with alopecia areata. Mice of this strain are of MHC haplotype H2-k. Incomplete CDR3 DNA: TGTGCCAGCAGTGATCTGGGGGGAGAAGGCTCC. Amino acids: CASSDLGGEGS. The whole CDR3 is CASSDLGGEGSDYTF.